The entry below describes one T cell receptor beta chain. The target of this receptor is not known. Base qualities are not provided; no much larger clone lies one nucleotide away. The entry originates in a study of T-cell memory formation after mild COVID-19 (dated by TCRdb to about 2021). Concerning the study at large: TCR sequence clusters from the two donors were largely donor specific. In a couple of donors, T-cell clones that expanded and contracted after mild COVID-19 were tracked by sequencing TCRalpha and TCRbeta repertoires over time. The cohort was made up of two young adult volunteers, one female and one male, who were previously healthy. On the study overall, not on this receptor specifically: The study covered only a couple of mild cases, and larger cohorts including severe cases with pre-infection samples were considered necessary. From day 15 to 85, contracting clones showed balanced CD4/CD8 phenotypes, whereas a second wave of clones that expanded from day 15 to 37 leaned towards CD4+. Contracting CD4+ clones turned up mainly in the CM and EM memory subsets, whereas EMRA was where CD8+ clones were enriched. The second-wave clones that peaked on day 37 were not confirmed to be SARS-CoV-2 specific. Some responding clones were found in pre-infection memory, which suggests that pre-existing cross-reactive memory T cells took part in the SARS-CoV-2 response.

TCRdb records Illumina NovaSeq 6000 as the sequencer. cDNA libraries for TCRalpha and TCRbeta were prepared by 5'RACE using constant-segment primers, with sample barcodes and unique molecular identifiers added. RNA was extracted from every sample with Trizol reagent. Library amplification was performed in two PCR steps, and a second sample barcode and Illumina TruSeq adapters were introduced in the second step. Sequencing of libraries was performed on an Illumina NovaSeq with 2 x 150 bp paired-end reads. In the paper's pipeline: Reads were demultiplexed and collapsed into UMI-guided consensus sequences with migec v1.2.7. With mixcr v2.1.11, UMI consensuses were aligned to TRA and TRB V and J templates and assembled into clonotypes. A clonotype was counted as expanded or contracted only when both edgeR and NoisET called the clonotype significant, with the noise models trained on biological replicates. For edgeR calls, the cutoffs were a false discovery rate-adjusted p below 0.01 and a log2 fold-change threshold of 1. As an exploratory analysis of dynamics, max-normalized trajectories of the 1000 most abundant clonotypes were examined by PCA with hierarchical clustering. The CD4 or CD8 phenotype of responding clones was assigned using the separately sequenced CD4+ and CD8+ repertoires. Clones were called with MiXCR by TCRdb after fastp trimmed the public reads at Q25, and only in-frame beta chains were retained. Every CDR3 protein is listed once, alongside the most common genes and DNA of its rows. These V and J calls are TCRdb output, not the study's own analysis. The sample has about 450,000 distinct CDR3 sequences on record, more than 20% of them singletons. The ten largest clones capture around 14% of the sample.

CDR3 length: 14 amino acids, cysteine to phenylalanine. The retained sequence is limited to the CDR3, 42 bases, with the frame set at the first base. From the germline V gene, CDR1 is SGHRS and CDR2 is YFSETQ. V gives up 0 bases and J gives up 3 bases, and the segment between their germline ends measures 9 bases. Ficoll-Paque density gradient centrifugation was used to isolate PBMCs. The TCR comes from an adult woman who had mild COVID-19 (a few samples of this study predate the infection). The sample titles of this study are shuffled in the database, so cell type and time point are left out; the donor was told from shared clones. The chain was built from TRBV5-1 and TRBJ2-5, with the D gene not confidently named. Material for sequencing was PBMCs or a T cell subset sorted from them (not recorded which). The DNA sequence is TGCGCCAGCAGCTTGGTTGGCCCCAAAGAGACCCAGTACTTC. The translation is CASSLVGPKETQYF.